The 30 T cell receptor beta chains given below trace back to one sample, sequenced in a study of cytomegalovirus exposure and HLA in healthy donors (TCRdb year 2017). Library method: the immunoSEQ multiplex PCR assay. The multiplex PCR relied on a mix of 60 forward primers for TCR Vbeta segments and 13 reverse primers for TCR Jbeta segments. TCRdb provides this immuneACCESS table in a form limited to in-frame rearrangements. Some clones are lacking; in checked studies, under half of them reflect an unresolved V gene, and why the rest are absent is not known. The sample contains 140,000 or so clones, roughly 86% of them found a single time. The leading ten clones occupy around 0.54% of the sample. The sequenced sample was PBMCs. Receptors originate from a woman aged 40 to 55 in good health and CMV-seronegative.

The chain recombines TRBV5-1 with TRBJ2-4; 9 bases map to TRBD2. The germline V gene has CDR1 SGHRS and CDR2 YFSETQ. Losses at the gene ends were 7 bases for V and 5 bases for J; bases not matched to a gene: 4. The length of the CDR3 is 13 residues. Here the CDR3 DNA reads TGCGCCAGCGCCATAGCGGGAGAAAACATTCAGTACTTC. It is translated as CASAIAGENIQYF.

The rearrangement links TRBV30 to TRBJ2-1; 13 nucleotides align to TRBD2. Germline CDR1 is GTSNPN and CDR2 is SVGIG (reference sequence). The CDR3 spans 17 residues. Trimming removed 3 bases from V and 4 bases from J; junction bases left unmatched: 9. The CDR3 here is CAWRYGLAGELYNEQFF. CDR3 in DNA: TGTGCCTGGAGGTACGGACTAGCGGGAGAATTATACAATGAGCAGTTCTTC.

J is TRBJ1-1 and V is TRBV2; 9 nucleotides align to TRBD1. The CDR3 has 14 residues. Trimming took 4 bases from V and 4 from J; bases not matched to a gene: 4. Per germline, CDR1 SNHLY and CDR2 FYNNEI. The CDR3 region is CASSGQGQGTEAFF. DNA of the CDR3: TGTGCCAGCAGTGGACAGGGACAGGGCACTGAAGCTTTCTTT.

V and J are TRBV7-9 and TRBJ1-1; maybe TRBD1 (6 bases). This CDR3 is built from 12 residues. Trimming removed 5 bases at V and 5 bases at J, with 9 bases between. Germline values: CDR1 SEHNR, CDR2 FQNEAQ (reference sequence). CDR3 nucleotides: TGTGCCAGCAGCCGGACAGAAACTGAAGCTTTCTTT. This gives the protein CASSRTETEAFF. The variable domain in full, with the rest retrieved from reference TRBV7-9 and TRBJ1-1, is DTGVSQNPRHKITKRGQNVTFRCDPISEHNRLYWYRQTLGQGPEFLTYFQNEAQLEKSRLLSDRFSAERPKGSFSTLEIQRTEQGDSAMYLCASSRTETEAFFGQGTRLTVV.

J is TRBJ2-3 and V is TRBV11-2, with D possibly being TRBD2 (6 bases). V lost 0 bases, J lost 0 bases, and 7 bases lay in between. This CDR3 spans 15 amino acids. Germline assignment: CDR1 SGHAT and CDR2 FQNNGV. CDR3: CASSLEGGSTDTQYF. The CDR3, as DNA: TGTGCCAGCAGCTTAGAGGGGGGAAGCACAGATACGCAGTATTTT. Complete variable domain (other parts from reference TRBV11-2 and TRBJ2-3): EAGVAQSPRYKIIEKRQSVAFWCNPISGHATLYWYQQILGQGPKLLIQFQNNGVVDDSQLPKDRFSAERLKGVDSTLKIQPAKLEDSAVYLCASSLEGGSTDTQYFGPGTRLTVL.

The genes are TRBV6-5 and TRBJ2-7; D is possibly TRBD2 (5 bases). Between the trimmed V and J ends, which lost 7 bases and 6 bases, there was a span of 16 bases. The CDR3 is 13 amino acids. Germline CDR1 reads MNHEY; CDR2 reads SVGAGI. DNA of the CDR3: TGTGCCAGCAATCTCAACGGGATAGGCGAGCAGTACTTC. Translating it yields CASNLNGIGEQYF.

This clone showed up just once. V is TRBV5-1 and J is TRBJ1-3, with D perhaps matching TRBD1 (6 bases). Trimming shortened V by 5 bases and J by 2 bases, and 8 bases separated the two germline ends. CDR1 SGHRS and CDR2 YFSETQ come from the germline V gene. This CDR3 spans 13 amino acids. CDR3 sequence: CASRTGPGNTIYF. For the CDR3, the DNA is TGCGCCAGCAGAACAGGGCCTGGAAACACCATATATTTT.

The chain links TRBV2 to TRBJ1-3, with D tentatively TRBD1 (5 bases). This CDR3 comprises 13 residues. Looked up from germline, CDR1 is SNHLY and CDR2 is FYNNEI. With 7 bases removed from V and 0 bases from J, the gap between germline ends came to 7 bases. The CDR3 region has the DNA TGTGCCAGCACAGGGCCCTCTGGAAACACCATATATTTT. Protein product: CASTGPSGNTIYF.

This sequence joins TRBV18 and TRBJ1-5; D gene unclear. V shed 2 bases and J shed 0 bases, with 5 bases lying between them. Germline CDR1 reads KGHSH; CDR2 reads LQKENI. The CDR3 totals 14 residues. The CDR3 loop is CASSPDISNQPQHF. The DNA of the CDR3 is TGTGCCAGCTCACCAGACATTAGCAATCAGCCCCAGCATTTT.

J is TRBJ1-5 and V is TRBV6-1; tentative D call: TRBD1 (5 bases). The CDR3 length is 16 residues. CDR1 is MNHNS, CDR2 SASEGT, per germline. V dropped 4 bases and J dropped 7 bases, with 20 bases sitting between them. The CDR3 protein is CASSGMVPRARQPQHF. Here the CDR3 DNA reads TGTGCCAGCAGTGGAATGGTTCCCAGGGCTAGGCAGCCCCAGCATTTT.

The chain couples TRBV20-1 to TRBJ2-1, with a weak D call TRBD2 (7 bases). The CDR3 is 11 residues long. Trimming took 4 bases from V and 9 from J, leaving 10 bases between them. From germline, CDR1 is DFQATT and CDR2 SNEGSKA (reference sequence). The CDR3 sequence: CSAKGGVEQFF. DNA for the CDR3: TGCAGTGCTAAAGGGGGGGTTGAGCAGTTCTTC.

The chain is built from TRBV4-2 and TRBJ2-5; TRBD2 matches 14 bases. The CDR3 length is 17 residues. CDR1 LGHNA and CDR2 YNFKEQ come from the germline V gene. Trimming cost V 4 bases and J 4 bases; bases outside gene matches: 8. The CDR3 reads CASSPRLAGGPVETQYF. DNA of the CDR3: TGTGCCAGCAGCCCTAGACTAGCGGGAGGGCCGGTAGAGACCCAGTACTTC.

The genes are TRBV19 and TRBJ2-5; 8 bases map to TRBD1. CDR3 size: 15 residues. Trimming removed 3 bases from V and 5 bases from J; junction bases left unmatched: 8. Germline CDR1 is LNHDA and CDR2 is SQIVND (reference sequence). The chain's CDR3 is CASSISQGAWETQYF. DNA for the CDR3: TGTGCCAGTAGTATTTCTCAGGGGGCCTGGGAGACCCAGTACTTC.

The CDR3 protein is CASSFHPGLAGRGSNEQFF. The CDR3 coding sequence is TGTGCCAGCAGCTTCCATCCGGGACTAGCGGGGAGGGGGTCCAATGAGCAGTTCTTC. This rearrangement joins TRBV5-4 to TRBJ2-1; TRBD2 matches at 13 bases. CDR1 SGHNT and CDR2 YYREEE come from the germline V gene (reference sequence). The CDR3 is made up of 19 amino acids. J gave up 6 bases and V 2 bases, and 14 bases lay outside the gene matches.

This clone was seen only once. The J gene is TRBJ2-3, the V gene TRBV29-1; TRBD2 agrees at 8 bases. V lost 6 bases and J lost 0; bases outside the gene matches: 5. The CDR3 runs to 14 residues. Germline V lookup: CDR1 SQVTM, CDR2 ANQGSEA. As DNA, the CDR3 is TGCAGCGTGGATAGCGGGACAAGCACAGATACGCAGTATTTT. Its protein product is CSVDSGTSTDTQYF.

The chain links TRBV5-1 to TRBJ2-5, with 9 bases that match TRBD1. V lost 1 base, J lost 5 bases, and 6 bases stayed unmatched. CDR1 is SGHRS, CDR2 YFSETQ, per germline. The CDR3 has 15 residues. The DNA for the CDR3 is TGCGCCAGCAGCTTGTTCGGGACAGGGTTTGAGACCCAGTACTTC. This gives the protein CASSLFGTGFETQYF.

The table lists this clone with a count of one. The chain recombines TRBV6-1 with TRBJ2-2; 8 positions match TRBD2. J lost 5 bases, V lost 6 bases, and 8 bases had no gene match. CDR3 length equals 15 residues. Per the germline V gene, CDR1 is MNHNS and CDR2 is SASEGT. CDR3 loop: CASSESGRGTGELFF. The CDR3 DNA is TGTGCCAGCAGCGAAAGCGGGAGAGGGACCGGGGAGCTGTTTTTT.

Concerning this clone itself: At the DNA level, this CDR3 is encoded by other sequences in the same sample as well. Here the CDR3 DNA reads TGTGCCTGGGCCCCCGGAGTTTTGGAGACCCAGTACTTC. Translation gives CAWAPGVLETQYF. This sequence joins TRBV30 and TRBJ2-5; D unclear. Germline V gene lookup returns CDR1 GTSNPN and CDR2 SVGIG (reference sequence). CDR3 length: 13 residues. Trimming removed 5 bases at V and 5 bases at J, with 15 bases between.

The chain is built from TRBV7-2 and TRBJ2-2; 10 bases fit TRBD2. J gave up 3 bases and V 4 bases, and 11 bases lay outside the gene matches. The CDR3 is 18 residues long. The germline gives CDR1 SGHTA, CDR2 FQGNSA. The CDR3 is CASSSPASGSFDTGELFF. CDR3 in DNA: TGTGCCAGCAGCTCCCCCGCTAGCGGGAGCTTCGACACCGGGGAGCTGTTTTTT.

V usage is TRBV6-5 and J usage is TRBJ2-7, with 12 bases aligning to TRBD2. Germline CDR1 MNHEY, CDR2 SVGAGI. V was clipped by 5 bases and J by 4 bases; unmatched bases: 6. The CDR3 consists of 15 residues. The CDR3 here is CASSGASGGAYEQYF. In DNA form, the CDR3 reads TGTGCCAGCAGTGGGGCTAGCGGGGGGGCATACGAGCAGTACTTC.

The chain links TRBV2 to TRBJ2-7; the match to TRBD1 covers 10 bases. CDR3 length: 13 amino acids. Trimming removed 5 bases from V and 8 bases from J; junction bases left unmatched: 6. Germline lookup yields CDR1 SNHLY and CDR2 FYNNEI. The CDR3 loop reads CASSRQGQGKQYF. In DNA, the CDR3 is TGTGCCAGCAGTCGGCAGGGACAGGGGAAGCAGTACTTC.

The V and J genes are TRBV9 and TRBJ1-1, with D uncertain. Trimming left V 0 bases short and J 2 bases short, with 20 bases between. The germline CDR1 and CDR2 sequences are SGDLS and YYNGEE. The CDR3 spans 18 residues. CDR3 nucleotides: TGTGCCAGCAGCGTAGCTCAGAAGGGAGGAGGGCTAAACACTGAAGCTTTCTTT. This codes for CASSVAQKGGGLNTEAFF.

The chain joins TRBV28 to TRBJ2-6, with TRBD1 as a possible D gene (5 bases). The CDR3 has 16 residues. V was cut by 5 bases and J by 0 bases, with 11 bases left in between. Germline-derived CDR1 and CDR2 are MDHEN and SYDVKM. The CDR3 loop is CASSIDSLSGANVLTF. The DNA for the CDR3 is TGTGCCAGCAGTATTGACAGCCTCTCTGGGGCCAACGTCCTGACTTTC.

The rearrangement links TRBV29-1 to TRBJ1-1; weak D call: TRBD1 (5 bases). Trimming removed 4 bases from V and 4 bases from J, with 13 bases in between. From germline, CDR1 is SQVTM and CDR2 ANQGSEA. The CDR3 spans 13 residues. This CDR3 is CSVVGRGVTEAFF. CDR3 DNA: TGCAGCGTTGTGGGGCGGGGGGTCACTGAAGCTTTCTTT.

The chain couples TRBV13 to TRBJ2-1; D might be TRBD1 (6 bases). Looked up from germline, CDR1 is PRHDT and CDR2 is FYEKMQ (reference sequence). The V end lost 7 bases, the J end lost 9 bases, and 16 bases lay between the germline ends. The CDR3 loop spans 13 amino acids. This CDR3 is CASTQMGASEQFF. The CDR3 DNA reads TGTGCCAGCACTCAGATGGGGGCGAGTGAGCAGTTCTTC.

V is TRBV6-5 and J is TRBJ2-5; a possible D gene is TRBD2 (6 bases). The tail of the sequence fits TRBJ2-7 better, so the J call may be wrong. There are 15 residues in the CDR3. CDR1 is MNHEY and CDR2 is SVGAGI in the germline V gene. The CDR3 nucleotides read TGTGCCAGCAGCACACCCGGGAGCCCCTCCTACGAGCAGTACTTC. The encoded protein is CASSTPGSPSYEQYF.

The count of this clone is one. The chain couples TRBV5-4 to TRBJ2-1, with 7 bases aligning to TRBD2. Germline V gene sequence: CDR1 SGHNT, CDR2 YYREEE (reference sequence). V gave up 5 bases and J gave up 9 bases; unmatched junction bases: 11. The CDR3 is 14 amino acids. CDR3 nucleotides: TGTGCCAGCAGTGTCCGGGCGGGAGAGGGTGAGCAGTTCTTC. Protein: CASSVRAGEGEQFF.

CDR3 DNA: TGTGCCAGCAGCTTAGGGCGTGCGGGAGGGATGTACGAGCAGTACTTC. It yields the protein CASSLGRAGGMYEQYF. V usage is TRBV7-9 and J usage is TRBJ2-7; 9 nucleotides match TRBD2. The V segment lost 1 base and the J segment 4 bases; nucleotides outside the gene matches: 8. CDR1 is SEHNR, CDR2 FQNEAQ, per germline (reference sequence). This CDR3 spans 16 amino acids.

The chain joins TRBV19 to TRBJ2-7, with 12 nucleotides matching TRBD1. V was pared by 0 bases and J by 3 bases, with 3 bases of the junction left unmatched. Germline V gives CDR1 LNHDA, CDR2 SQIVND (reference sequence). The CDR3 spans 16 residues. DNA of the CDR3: TGTGCCAGTAGTATAGATGGGACAGGGGGCCTCTACGAGCAGTACTTC. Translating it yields CASSIDGTGGLYEQYF.

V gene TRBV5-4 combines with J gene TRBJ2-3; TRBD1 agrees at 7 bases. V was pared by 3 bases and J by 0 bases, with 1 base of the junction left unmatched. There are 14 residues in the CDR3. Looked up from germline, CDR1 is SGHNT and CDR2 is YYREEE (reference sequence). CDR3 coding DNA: TGTGCCAGCAGCTCGGGACAGAGCACAGATACGCAGTATTTT. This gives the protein CASSSGQSTDTQYF.